The 24 T cell receptor beta chains given below trace back to one sample, sequenced in a study of identical twins. TCRdb reprocessed the 5' RACE reads with MiXCR, giving one entry per CDR3 protein. The sample holds 1.5 million to 2 million distinct CDR3 sequences, under 35% seen once. Sequences were obtained from cord blood. The source of these receptors is a newborn girl in good health.

Only a few counts were recorded for this clonotype. The gene calls are TRBV28 and TRBJ2-3, with 7 bases identical to TRBD2. CDR1 MDHEN and CDR2 SYDVKM come from the germline V gene. J was trimmed by 1 base and V by 6 bases; bases with no gene match: 4. The CDR3 spans 14 residues. CDR3 sequence reads: CASRTAGRTDTQYF. DNA for the CDR3: TGTGCCAGCAGGACAGCGGGACGCACAGATACGCAGTATTTT.

This sequence joins TRBV20-1 and TRBJ2-4, with D perhaps matching TRBD2 (6 bases). TRBJ2-5 matches the DNA end more closely, so the J call is doubtful. Germline values: CDR1 DFQATT, CDR2 SNEGSKA (reference sequence). There are 13 residues in the CDR3. CDR3 protein: CSARGKNRETQYF. CDR3 bases: TGCAGTGCCCGCGGGAAAAATAGGGAGACCCAGTACTTC.

The chain joins TRBV12-3 or TRBV12-4 to TRBJ2-1; 11 nucleotides match TRBD1. CDR3 length equals 16 residues. Germline trimming cut 3 bases from V and 7 bases from J; bases unmatched to any gene: 8. The CDR3 nucleotides read TGTGCCAGCAGTTTGGGTTGGGACAGGGGGGGGAATGAGCAGTTCTTC. This sequence encodes CASSLGWDRGGNEQFF.

This clonotype was counted only a few times. CDR3 region: CASRLYGPRTFF. The CDR3 bases are TGTGCCAGCCGTCTGTACGGTCCCAGAACTTTCTTT. The rearrangement links TRBV6-6 to TRBJ1-1; unclear D gene. The V and J ends lost 8 bases and 12 bases respectively, with 19 bases between them. There are 12 residues in the CDR3. Germline V gives CDR1 MNHNY, CDR2 SVGAGI (reference sequence).

This clonotype was seen once. The V and J genes are TRBV10-3 and TRBJ1-5; TRBD1 matches 9 bases. The trim removed 0 bases at V and 1 base at J, leaving 1 base unmatched. CDR1 ENHRY and CDR2 SYGVKD come from the germline V gene. CDR3 size: 16 residues. The chain's CDR3 is CAISESGQGSNQPQHF. The DNA for the CDR3 is TGTGCCATCAGTGAGTCGGGACAGGGAAGCAATCAGCCCCAGCATTTT.

As regards this clonotype: Relative to the germline gene, one junction end is altered; a read error may explain this. The rearrangement links TRBV29-1 to TRBJ1-3; perhaps TRBD1 as D (5 bases). CDR3 length: 12 amino acids. CDR1 and CDR2 from the germline V gene are SQVTM and ANQGSEA. The DNA of the CDR3 is TGCAGCGGGGGCCTCTCTGGAGACACCATATATTTT. It codes for CSGGLSGDTIYF.

This clonotype was detected a few times. The chain uses TRBV20-1 and TRBJ2-5; D is uncertain. The CDR3 contains 11 residues. Germline assignment: CDR1 DFQATT and CDR2 SNEGSKA (reference sequence). Trimming cost V 0 bases and J 7 bases, with 6 bases left between them. The CDR3 is CSARDGATQYF. The DNA of the CDR3 is TGCAGTGCTAGAGATGGTGCGACCCAGTACTTC.

Many counts were recorded for this clonotype. V usage is TRBV6-2 or TRBV6-3 and J usage is TRBJ2-4; D perhaps matches TRBD1 (6 bases). The V gene's germline CDR1 is MNHEY and CDR2 SVGEGT. The length of the CDR3 is 16 residues. The germline V and J ends were trimmed by 2 bases and 2 bases, with 13 bases remaining between them. Written as DNA, the CDR3 is TGTGCCAGCAGTTACCCGACACAGGGTACCAAAAACATTCAGTACTTC. Translation: CASSYPTQGTKNIQYF.

The V call is TRBV25-1, the J call TRBJ2-5; D is ambiguous. The CDR3 has 14 residues. V was clipped by 3 bases and J by 11 bases, with 19 bases between them. Germline V gene lookup returns CDR1 MGHDK and CDR2 SYGVNS. The CDR3 DNA is TGTGCCAGCAGTGAGGTGTCGAGGCACAATGAGCAGTACTTC. Its translation is CASSEVSRHNEQYF.

This clonotype was detected ten times or more. The rearrangement joins TRBV10-3 to TRBJ2-1, with unresolved D. Deletions cut 4 bases from V and 2 bases from J, with 6 bases between. The CDR3 sequence is 13 residues long. CDR1 is ENHRY, CDR2 SYGVKD, per germline. CDR3 nucleotide sequence: TGTGCCATCAGTGCAACTCCCTACAATGAGCAGTTCTTC. Protein: CAISATPYNEQFF.

V gene TRBV10-1 combines with J gene TRBJ2-3, with 9 bases identical to TRBD2. Germline assignment: CDR1 WNHNN and CDR2 SYGVQD (reference sequence). V lost 2 bases, J lost 2 bases, and 5 bases stayed unmatched. The CDR3 runs to 16 residues. This chain's CDR3 is CASSEVAGALTDTQYF. The CDR3 nucleotides read TGCGCCAGCAGTGAGGTAGCGGGGGCCCTCACAGATACGCAGTATTTT.

The chain is built from TRBV18 and TRBJ2-1, with 10 nucleotides matching TRBD2. The CDR3 totals 13 residues. With 6 bases clipped from V and 8 bases from J, the junction kept 4 bases outside the gene matches. Germline lookup yields CDR1 KGHSH and CDR2 LQKENI. Written as DNA, the CDR3 is TGTGCCAGCTCGAGCGGGAGGGTGGATGAGCAGTTCTTC. This gives the protein CASSSGRVDEQFF.

This chain connects TRBV4-2 to TRBJ1-1; 12 bases agree with TRBD1. J lost 1 base, V lost 3 bases, and 6 bases had no gene match. This CDR3 comprises 17 residues. CDR1 is LGHNA and CDR2 is YNFKEQ in the germline V gene. The CDR3 sequence: CASSHLGTGGRNTEAFF. CDR3 sequence (DNA): TGTGCCAGCAGCCACCTTGGGACAGGGGGCAGGAACACTGAAGCTTTCTTT.

The V gene is TRBV29-1, the J gene TRBJ1-1, with no clear D. The CDR3 spans 11 residues. The V and J ends lost 4 bases and 3 bases respectively, with 6 bases between them. Germline assignment: CDR1 SQVTM and CDR2 ANQGSEA. DNA for the CDR3: TGCAGCGTTGGCCCGGACACTGAAGCTTTCTTT. This sequence encodes CSVGPDTEAFF.

This clonotype was seen a few times. Compared with germline, one end of the junction differs, possibly owing to a read error. This chain links TRBV6-5 with TRBJ2-7; no definite D call. The CDR3 is 13 residues long. Germline loops: CDR1 MNHEY, CDR2 SVGAGI. This CDR3 is CANSYARTYEQYF. As DNA, the CDR3 is TGTGCCAACAGTTACGCCAGGACCTACGAGCAGTACTTC.

This sequence joins TRBV20-1 and TRBJ2-7; D is perhaps TRBD1 or TRBD2 (5 bases each). The CDR3 totals 13 residues. Trimming stripped 6 bases from V and 2 bases from J, with 14 bases between. Germline values: CDR1 DFQATT, CDR2 SNEGSKA (reference sequence). The CDR3 loop is CSAWDPGAYEQYF. For the CDR3, the DNA is TGCAGTGCGTGGGACCCCGGCGCCTACGAGCAGTACTTC.

The chain recombines TRBV3-1 with TRBJ2-7; perhaps TRBD2 as D (6 bases). V lost 1 base to trimming and J lost 2 bases, with 18 bases between them. CDR1 LGHDT and CDR2 YNNKEL come from the germline V gene (reference sequence). The CDR3 covers 17 residues. CDR3 region: CASSQVGRRGKTYEQYF. Written as DNA, the CDR3 is TGTGCCAGCAGCCAAGTGGGCAGACGCGGGAAAACCTACGAGCAGTACTTC.

This clonotype was observed once. This chain uses TRBV10-3 with TRBJ2-7, with D unclear. The V gene lost 0 bases and the J gene lost 1 base, with 10 bases spanning the gap. This CDR3 comprises 15 residues. The germline gives CDR1 ENHRY, CDR2 SYGVKD. CDR3 in DNA: TGTGCCATCAGTGAGTCCTGGACGGCATCCTACGAGCAGTACTTC. Its translation: CAISESWTASYEQYF.

This clonotype has only a few counts. The chain combines TRBV4-2 with TRBJ1-1; D is ambiguous. There are 14 residues in the CDR3. Trimming cost V 1 base and J 2 bases, with 8 bases left between them. Per the germline V gene, CDR1 is LGHNA and CDR2 is YNFKEQ. The CDR3 reads CASSQVGPNTEAFF. The CDR3 DNA reads as TGTGCCAGCAGCCAAGTGGGCCCCAACACTGAAGCTTTCTTT.

This clonotype was observed at least ten times. The chain uses TRBV5-1 and TRBJ2-6, with D unresolved. Trimming cost V 0 bases and J 0 bases, with 4 bases left between them. Germline CDR1 reads SGHRS; CDR2 reads YFSETQ. The CDR3 has 15 amino acids. CDR3 sequence reads: CASSLDYSGANVLTF. In nucleotides, the CDR3 is TGCGCCAGCAGCTTGGACTACTCTGGGGCCAACGTCCTGACTTTC.

Notes on this clonotype: At one end the junction does not follow the germline gene, possibly because of a read error. The chain carries TRBV5-6 and TRBJ2-1, with TRBD2 identical over 9 bases. This CDR3 comprises 13 residues. In germline, CDR1 is SGHDT, CDR2 YYEEEE. The CDR3 bases are TGTGCCGGCAGCGGGGGGACTAGTAGTGAGCAGTTCTTC. It specifies CAGSGGTSSEQFF.

The chain joins TRBV3-1 to TRBJ2-7; possibly TRBD1 for D (5 bases). The end of the DNA is better explained by TRBJ2-5, so the J call may be wrong. The CDR3 spans 15 residues. CDR1 is LGHDT and CDR2 is YNNKEL in the germline V gene (reference sequence). The CDR3 DNA reads as TGTGCCAGCAGCCACCCGAGACAGCGCCGGAAGACCCAGTACTTC. Translation gives CASSHPRQRRKTQYF.

This clonotype has ten or more counts. The chain uses TRBV13 and TRBJ2-7, with 7 bases aligning to TRBD1. V lost 1 base, J lost 3 bases, and 3 bases stayed unmatched. The CDR3 consists of 14 residues. Per germline, CDR1 PRHDT and CDR2 FYEKMQ (reference sequence). This CDR3 is CASSLVPGGYEQYF. Here the CDR3 DNA reads TGTGCCAGCAGCTTAGTTCCAGGGGGCTACGAGCAGTACTTC.

The chain carries TRBV2 and TRBJ1-5, with D possibly TRBD1 on 5 matching bases. Per the germline V gene, CDR1 is SNHLY and CDR2 is FYNNEI. Trimming pared 4 bases from V and 1 base from J, leaving 26 bases between. The CDR3 is 20 residues long. CDR3 coding DNA: TGTGCCAGCAGTGTCGACAGCGCGGCCCCGACCCACCCAAGCAATCAGCCCCAGCATTTT. Residues: CASSVDSAAPTHPSNQPQHF.